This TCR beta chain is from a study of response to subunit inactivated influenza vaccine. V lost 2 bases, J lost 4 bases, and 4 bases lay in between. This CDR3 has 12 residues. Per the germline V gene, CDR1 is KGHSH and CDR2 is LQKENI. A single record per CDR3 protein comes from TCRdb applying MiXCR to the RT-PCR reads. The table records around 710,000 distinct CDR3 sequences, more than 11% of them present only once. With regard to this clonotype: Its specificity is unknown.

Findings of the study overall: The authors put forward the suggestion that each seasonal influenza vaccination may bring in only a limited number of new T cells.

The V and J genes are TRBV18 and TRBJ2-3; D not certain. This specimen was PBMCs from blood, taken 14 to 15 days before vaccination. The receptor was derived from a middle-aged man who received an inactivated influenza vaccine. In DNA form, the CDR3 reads TGTGCCAGCTCACCAGAGTCAGATACGCAGTATTTT. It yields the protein CASSPESDTQYF.